The present T cell receptor (beta chain) was sequenced within a study of blood T cell repertoires in COVID-19. The CDR3 loop spans 14 amino acids. The germline V gene has CDR1 SNHLY and CDR2 FYNNEI. Losses at the gene ends were 7 bases for V and 10 bases for J; bases not matched to a gene: 10. TCRdb's copy holds only in-frame clones and misses some; the assay was immunoSEQ multiplex PCR. The sample yields some 430,000 clones, about 92% seen once. The sequencing input was PBMCs or T cells enriched from blood (not recorded which). This TCR derives from a young man who had recovered from COVID-19. This sequence joins TRBV2 and TRBJ1-6, with 7 bases matching TRBD1. CDR3: CASNPQGRMSPLHF. The CDR3 coding sequence is TGTGCCAGCAACCCACAGGGGAGGATGTCACCCCTCCACTTT.